This T cell receptor (beta chain) was sequenced during a study of early T cells in non-severe SARS-CoV-2 infection. This clonotype was detected a few times. The CDR3 length is 14 residues. Germline-derived CDR1 and CDR2 are SGHTA and FQGNSA. V dropped 2 bases and J dropped 1 base, with 8 bases sitting between them. TCRdb processed the 5' RACE reads anew with MiXCR; each CDR3 protein has one entry. Found here are more than 30,000 distinct CDR3 sequences, approximately 7.1% of them singletons; the top ten hold less than 15%. The chain carries TRBV7-2 and TRBJ2-5, with D uncertain. The source is an adult who was a healthcare worker with PCR-confirmed SARS-CoV-2 infection or an uninfected control (not recorded which). Sequenced here: whole blood, sampled at baseline. DNA for the CDR3: TGTGCCAGCAGCTTATGGCAGAGCCAAGAGACCCAGTACTTC. This sequence encodes CASSLWQSQETQYF. Full variable domain (missing parts from reference TRBV7-2 and TRBJ2-5): GAGVSQSPSNKVTEKGKDVELRCDPISGHTALYWYRQSLGQGLEFLIYFQGNSAPDKSGLPSDRFSAERTGGSVSTLTIQRTQQEDSAVYLCASSLWQSQETQYFGPGTRLLVL.